The rows below give T cell receptor beta chains drawn from one sample of a study of vaccination effects on CD4 cells after COVID-19. Which antigens these TCRs recognize remains unknown. Repertoires were generated with immunoSEQ multiplex PCR, while TCRdb's copy carries only in-frame clones and drops some. Here the sample spans around 62,000 clones, around 69% being singletons. The input for sequencing was CD4+ T cells from PBMCs cultured without peptide, taken after COVID-19 vaccination. All receptors come from a human donor who received a COVID-19 vaccine. Each CDR3 is given with its conserved first and last residue. The order of the fields is CDR3 length, D gene, clone size, J gene, V gene, CDR3 DNA, CDR3 protein. D genes are given only for firm matches. Some rows have no size entry. The others give once, few or many, or a class for an expanded clone.

cdr3_length: 16; d_call: TRBD1; clone_size: NA; j_call: TRBJ1-6; v_call: TRBV30; cdr3_nt: TGTGCCTGGAGCCGGGACAGGGGCGCGCATAATTCACCCCTCCACTTT; cdr3_aa: CAWSRDRGAHNSPLHF
cdr3_length: 14; d_call: NA; clone_size: NA; j_call: TRBJ1-5; v_call: TRBV10-2; cdr3_nt: TGCGCCTCCGGGGGGCAGGCTAGCAATCAGCCCCAGCATTTT; cdr3_aa: CASGGQASNQPQHF
cdr3_length: 18; d_call: TRBD1; clone_size: once; j_call: TRBJ2-1; v_call: TRBV14; cdr3_nt: TGTGCCAGCAGCCCAGGGTCGTCTTTGGCAGGGGGCCGGAATGAGCAGTTCTTC; cdr3_aa: CASSPGSSLAGGRNEQFF
cdr3_length: 13; d_call: NA; clone_size: NA; j_call: TRBJ1-2; v_call: TRBV6-4; cdr3_nt: TGTGCCAGCAGCCCCGGGACACCATATGGCTACACCTTC; cdr3_aa: CASSPGTPYGYTF
cdr3_length: 16; d_call: TRBD2; clone_size: NA; j_call: TRBJ2-5; v_call: TRBV10-3; cdr3_nt: TGTGCCATCAGTGGTCGGAGCGGGGGGATCCAAGAGACCCAGTACTTC; cdr3_aa: CAISGRSGGIQETQYF
cdr3_length: 17; d_call: NA; clone_size: NA; j_call: TRBJ2-4; v_call: TRBV7-9; cdr3_nt: TGTGCCAGCATCAAGGGACGACTGTTACTAGCCAAAAACATTCAGTACTTC; cdr3_aa: CASIKGRLLLAKNIQYF
cdr3_length: 14; d_call: NA; clone_size: NA; j_call: TRBJ2-3; v_call: TRBV5-1; cdr3_nt: TGCGCCAGCAGCTTGGGGCAGGGACCAGATACGCAGTATTTT; cdr3_aa: CASSLGQGPDTQYF
cdr3_length: 11; d_call: NA; clone_size: once; j_call: TRBJ1-2; v_call: TRBV28; cdr3_nt: TGTGCCAGCAGTGACCCCTATGGCTACACCTTC; cdr3_aa: CASSDPYGYTF
cdr3_length: 15; d_call: NA; clone_size: NA; j_call: TRBJ2-3; v_call: TRBV18; cdr3_nt: TGTGCCAGCTCACCACCGGGACTTCGCGGTGATACGCAGTATTTT; cdr3_aa: CASSPPGLRGDTQYF
cdr3_length: 16; d_call: TRBD1; clone_size: NA; j_call: TRBJ1-2; v_call: TRBV19; cdr3_nt: TGTGCCAGTAGTACCCACCGAGACAGGGGTAACTATGGCTACACCTTC; cdr3_aa: CASSTHRDRGNYGYTF
cdr3_length: 14; d_call: TRBD1; clone_size: NA; j_call: TRBJ1-2; v_call: TRBV28; cdr3_nt: TGTGCCAGCAGTAGAGACAGGGTAAACTATGGCTACACCTTC; cdr3_aa: CASSRDRVNYGYTF
cdr3_length: 17; d_call: NA; clone_size: NA; j_call: TRBJ2-2; v_call: TRBV21-1; cdr3_nt: TGTGCCAGCAGCCCAAACGGTGCAGGGTCGAACACCGGGGAGCTGTTTTTT; cdr3_aa: CASSPNGAGSNTGELFF
cdr3_length: 15; d_call: NA; clone_size: NA; j_call: TRBJ2-5; v_call: TRBV2; cdr3_nt: TGTGCCAGCAGTGAAGCGCCCCAGGGGATAGAGACCCAGTACTTC; cdr3_aa: CASSEAPQGIETQYF